The 28 T cell receptor beta chains below were found in one sample sequenced in a study of T cells in Graves' hyperthyroidism and ophthalmopathy. TCR beta CDR3 region amplification was performed from RNA transcripts. The HTBI primer set was used in a first-round RT-PCR of the TCR CDR3. TCRdb re-called the multiplex PCR reads through MiXCR, storing one row per CDR3 protein. The data show about 200,000 distinct CDR3 sequences, with roughly 17% seen just once and 40% to 65% held by the top ten. The sample consisted of blood. These TCRs come from a woman in her 50s with Graves' hyperthyroidism.

This clonotype has ten or more counts. The chain uses TRBV6-1 and TRBJ2-7; D may match TRBD1 or TRBD2 (6 bases each). The V end lost 1 base, the J end lost 2 bases, and 15 bases lay between the germline ends. Germline CDR1 and CDR2: MNHNS and SASEGT. The CDR3 sequence is 16 residues long. Written as DNA, the CDR3 is TGTGCCAGCAGTGAAGGGTATGGAGGGGGGACCTACGAGCAGTACTTC. It translates to CASSEGYGGGTYEQYF.

This clonotype occurred many times. The V and J genes are TRBV7-3 and TRBJ2-7; D is possibly TRBD1 (6 bases). Germline CDR1 and CDR2: SGHTA and FQGTGA. This CDR3 spans 13 amino acids. V lost 5 bases, J lost 3 bases, and 11 bases lay in between. CDR3 bases: TGTGCCAGCAGCACTGCGGACAGCTACGAGCAGTACTTC. This gives the protein CASSTADSYEQYF. The full variable domain, its missing parts supplied by reference TRBV7-3 and TRBJ2-7, is GAGVSQTPSNKVTEKGKYVELRCDPISGHTALYWYRQSLGQGPEFLIYFQGTGAADDSGLPNDRFFAVRPEGSVSTLKIQRTERGDSAVYLCASSTADSYEQYFGPGTRLTVT.

This clonotype was seen a few times. This chain links TRBV14 with TRBJ2-2; either TRBD1 or TRBD2 may supply D (6 bases each). The germline gives CDR1 SGHDN, CDR2 FVKESK. This CDR3 has 17 residues. Trimming stripped 0 bases from V and 4 bases from J, with 15 bases between. CDR3 coding DNA: TGTGCCAGCAGCCAAGATTATACAGGGAGGTTCACCGGGGAGCTGTTTTTT. It is translated as CASSQDYTGRFTGELFF.

This clonotype was counted ten times or more. The chain employs TRBV5-1 and TRBJ1-2; tentatively, D is TRBD1 (6 bases). Germline V lookup: CDR1 SGHRS, CDR2 YFSETQ. V lost 3 bases and J 8 bases, leaving 11 bases between the germline ends. The CDR3 has 12 amino acids. The CDR3 region is CASSYDRTGYTF. CDR3 DNA: TGCGCCAGCAGCTACGACAGGACCGGCTACACCTTC.

This clonotype has a count of ten or more. This rearrangement joins TRBV5-1 to TRBJ1-1; D is ambiguous. Deletions cut 7 bases from V and 5 bases from J, with 24 bases between. Looked up from germline, CDR1 is SGHRS and CDR2 is YFSETQ. This CDR3 region has 16 residues. The CDR3 loop reads CASRTSGVPGGTEAFF. The CDR3 nucleotides read TGCGCCAGCCGCACAAGCGGGGTCCCGGGAGGGACTGAAGCTTTCTTT.

The chain is built from TRBV6-2 or TRBV6-3 and TRBJ2-2, with TRBD1 as a possible D gene (6 bases). Trimming shortened V by 6 bases and J by 2 bases, and 16 bases separated the two germline ends. Germline CDR1 and CDR2: MNHEY and SVGEGT. The CDR3 sequence is 16 residues long. The CDR3 nucleotides read TGTGCCAGCAGCCTCATCCGGGACAAAAACACCGGGGAGCTGTTTTTT. Protein product: CASSLIRDKNTGELFF.

This clonotype was seen repeatedly, ten times or more. This chain uses TRBV5-1 with TRBJ2-7; 7 bases map to TRBD1. The CDR3 sequence is 13 residues long. Looked up from germline, CDR1 is SGHRS and CDR2 is YFSETQ. The V gene end was trimmed by 9 bases and the J gene end by 0 bases; junction bases not matched to a gene: 6. CDR3 sequence (DNA): TGCGCCACCCGACAGGGATCCTCCTACGAGCAGTACTTC. It yields the protein CATRQGSSYEQYF.

V usage is TRBV12-3 or TRBV12-4 and J usage is TRBJ2-1, with 11 bases aligning to TRBD1. CDR3 length equals 15 residues. The V and J ends lost 4 bases and 2 bases, in that order; junction bases with no gene match: 1. The CDR3 DNA sequence: TGTGCCAGCAGTTGGGGACAGGGGGCCTACAATGAGCAGTTCTTC. Its protein product is CASSWGQGAYNEQFF.

The sample holds many counts of this clonotype. This chain joins TRBV28 and TRBJ2-3; 7 nucleotides line up with TRBD1. The CDR3 loop spans 13 amino acids. Germline CDR1 and CDR2: MDHEN and SYDVKM. V shed 5 bases, J shed 9 bases, and the junction held 8 bases outside the gene matches. CDR3 protein: CASSPADRDTQYF. CDR3 coding DNA: TGTGCCAGCAGTCCGGCCGACAGGGACACGCAGTATTTT.

The CDR3 nucleotides are TGCAGTGCTAGGGACCTTGCAACTAATGAAAAACTGTTTTTT. Encoded protein: CSARDLATNEKLFF. The chain has TRBV20-1 and TRBJ1-4; the D is unclear. Trimming pared 3 bases from V and 0 bases from J, leaving 8 bases between. Germline V gene sequence: CDR1 DFQATT, CDR2 SNEGSKA (reference sequence). The CDR3 extends over 14 amino acids.

This chain connects TRBV2 to TRBJ1-4, with unresolved D. V was pared by 5 bases and J by 11 bases, with 27 bases between. This CDR3 has 17 amino acids. Germline assignment: CDR1 SNHLY and CDR2 FYNNEI. CDR3 protein: CASSLFVLGGEKRKLFF. As DNA, the CDR3 is TGTGCCAGCAGTTTATTCGTCCTGGGCGGTGAAAAAAGGAAACTGTTTTTT.

This clonotype was seen ten or more times. The V gene is TRBV29-1, the J gene TRBJ2-1; 9 bases fit TRBD2. J was trimmed by 6 bases and V by 2 bases; bases with no gene match: 5. Germline CDR1 and CDR2: SQVTM and ANQGSEA. CDR3 length equals 14 residues. The chain's CDR3 is CSVELAGGPNEQFF. The CDR3 DNA reads TGCAGCGTTGAACTTGCGGGAGGGCCCAATGAGCAGTTCTTC.

This chain joins TRBV6-1 and TRBJ2-7, with a weak D call TRBD2 (5 bases). Trimming shortened V by 3 bases and J by 3 bases, and 12 bases separated the two germline ends. The CDR3 extends over 14 amino acids. CDR1 and CDR2 (germline): MNHNS, SASEGT. CDR3 amino acids: CASSDSLAFYEQYF. The CDR3, as DNA: TGTGCCAGCAGTGACAGCTTAGCGTTCTACGAGCAGTACTTC.

This clonotype has ten or more counts. V gene TRBV18 combines with J gene TRBJ1-1; D is ambiguous. The V and J ends lost 4 bases and 4 bases respectively, with 10 bases between them. The germline V gene encodes CDR1 KGHSH and CDR2 LQKENI. The CDR3 spans 13 residues. This chain's CDR3 is CASSQDEGTEAFF. The CDR3 nucleotides are TGTGCCAGCTCACAGGACGAGGGCACTGAAGCTTTCTTT.

In this sample, this clonotype turned up many times. This chain uses TRBV7-2 with TRBJ2-7; D might be TRBD2 (6 bases). The CDR3 length is 15 residues. Germline-derived CDR1 and CDR2 are SGHTA and FQGNSA. V lost 8 bases and J lost 0, with 17 bases in between. The CDR3 here is CASQGSGFGSYEQYF. The CDR3 DNA reads as TGTGCCAGCCAGGGTAGCGGCTTCGGCTCCTACGAGCAGTACTTC.

The chain joins TRBV30 to TRBJ1-1; D gene unclear. CDR1 and CDR2 from the germline V gene are GTSNPN and SVGIG (reference sequence). V was shortened by 7 bases and J by 0 bases, with 21 bases between the two germline ends. The CDR3 has 16 amino acids. The CDR3 loop is CASVLGLTWVNTEAFF. In DNA form, the CDR3 reads TGTGCCTCGGTACTGGGGTTAACTTGGGTGAACACTGAAGCTTTCTTT. Full variable domain (outside the CDR3, taken from reference TRBV30 and TRBJ1-1): SQTIHQWPATLVQPVGSPLSLECTVEGTSNPNLYWYRQAAGRGLQLLFYSVGIGQISSEVPQNLSASRPQDRQFILSSKKLLLSDSGFYLCASVLGLTWVNTEAFFGQGTRLTVV.

This clonotype was picked up a small number of times. For the CDR3, the DNA is TGTGCCTGGAGTGAGGACAGGGGGCTTACTCCTCTAGAGACCCAGTACTTC. Translation gives CAWSEDRGLTPLETQYF. V is TRBV30 and J is TRBJ2-5; 11 nucleotides agree with TRBD1. In germline, CDR1 is GTSNPN, CDR2 SVGIG (reference sequence). This CDR3 has 17 residues. Trimming removed 1 base from V and 4 bases from J; junction bases left unmatched: 11.

This clonotype was recorded a few times. J is TRBJ2-1 and V is TRBV9, with 9 bases lining up with TRBD1. CDR1 and CDR2 from the germline V gene are SGDLS and YYNGEE. The CDR3 consists of 13 residues. Germline trimming cut 6 bases from V and 9 bases from J; bases unmatched to any gene: 7. The CDR3 loop is CASNLGQGTEQFF. CDR3 sequence (DNA): TGTGCCAGCAACCTAGGACAGGGGACTGAGCAGTTCTTC.

The gene calls are TRBV15 and TRBJ1-6, with 8 bases that match TRBD1. CDR3 length: 16 residues. Germline V gene sequence: CDR1 LNHNV, CDR2 YYDKDF (reference sequence). The trim removed 3 bases at V and 4 bases at J, leaving 5 bases unmatched. The CDR3 coding sequence is TGTGCCACCAGCAGCGACAGGGGCGATTATAATTCACCCCTCCACTTT. Translated, it gives CATSSDRGDYNSPLHF.

This chain's CDR3 is CAWSVKLVGSKNIQYF. Here the CDR3 DNA reads TGTGCCTGGAGTGTAAAGCTAGTGGGATCCAAAAACATTCAGTACTTC. The rearrangement links TRBV30 to TRBJ2-4, with D uncertain. Looked up from germline, CDR1 is GTSNPN and CDR2 is SVGIG (reference sequence). With 0 bases removed from V and 2 bases from J, the gap between germline ends came to 14 bases. This CDR3 comprises 16 residues.

This clonotype was counted ten times or more. This chain connects TRBV27 to TRBJ1-1; D not resolved. The CDR3 runs 15 residues. Trimming stripped 6 bases from V and 3 bases from J, with 17 bases between. CDR1 and CDR2 (germline): MNHEY, SMNVEV (reference sequence). The CDR3 loop is CASSLRGMRDTEAFF. For the CDR3, the DNA is TGTGCCAGCAGCCTACGAGGGATGAGGGACACTGAAGCTTTCTTT.

The gene calls are TRBV12-3 or TRBV12-4 and TRBJ1-1; tentative D call: TRBD1 (6 bases). The ends were cut back, 6 bases at V and 6 bases at J, with 26 bases in the middle. The CDR3 length is 17 residues. CDR3 DNA sequence: TGTGCCAGCAGCCAGCAGGTGGCAGGGAGGGGGTCCGCTGAAGCTTTCTTT. This codes for CASSQQVAGRGSAEAFF.

The rearrangement links TRBV20-1 to TRBJ2-1; TRBD2 agrees at 11 bases. This CDR3 spans 16 amino acids. Germline V CDR1 and CDR2: DFQATT, SNEGSKA (reference sequence). V trimming: 1 base; J trimming: 15 bases; junction bases outside the gene matches: 17. This CDR3 reads CSARAVWVAGGPVPFF. As DNA, the CDR3 is TGCAGTGCTAGAGCCGTTTGGGTAGCGGGAGGGCCAGTACCGTTCTTC.

Ten or more counts support this clonotype. The chain joins TRBV3-1 to TRBJ1-1; 7 bases line up with TRBD1. V trimming: 7 bases; J trimming: 4 bases; junction bases outside the gene matches: 6. The CDR3 spans 13 residues. Germline CDR1 reads LGHDT; CDR2 reads YNNKEL (reference sequence). The CDR3: CASTGTGATEAFF. CDR3 DNA sequence: TGTGCCAGCACCGGAACAGGGGCCACTGAAGCTTTCTTT.

This clonotype has ten or more counts. The chain is built from TRBV10-3 and TRBJ1-2; tentatively, D is TRBD1 (6 bases). The CDR3 loop spans 17 amino acids. Germline CDR1 and CDR2: ENHRY and SYGVKD. Between the trimmed V and J ends, which lost 2 bases and 0 bases, there was a span of 16 bases. CDR3 amino acids: CAISEIYGDIANYGYTF. DNA for the CDR3: TGTGCCATCAGTGAGATATATGGGGACATAGCTAACTATGGCTACACCTTC.

In its sample, this clonotype was seen many times. V usage is TRBV6-5 and J usage is TRBJ2-7, with D possibly being TRBD2 (5 bases). Germline V gene sequence: CDR1 MNHEY, CDR2 SVGAGI. The V end was cut by 0 bases, the J end by 3 bases, with 12 bases between. This CDR3 comprises 15 residues. The CDR3 loop reads CASSYSTLGLYEQYF. In DNA form, the CDR3 reads TGTGCCAGCAGTTACTCGACACTAGGCCTCTACGAGCAGTACTTC.

A few counts support this clonotype. Since a much larger clone is just one base distant, this may be a read error. This chain joins TRBV12-3 or TRBV12-4 and TRBJ2-7, with D unclear. This CDR3 contains 13 residues. Trimming stripped 5 bases from V and 3 bases from J, with 11 bases between. The CDR3 DNA sequence: TGTGCCAGCAGTCGAGAGAGGCACTACGAGCAGTACTTC. Protein product: CASSRERHYEQYF.

This clonotype has a count of ten or more. This sequence joins TRBV20-1 and TRBJ2-5; 8 bases fit TRBD1. This CDR3 comprises 13 residues. Per germline, CDR1 DFQATT and CDR2 SNEGSKA (reference sequence). The junction had 2 bases not matched to a gene; V was cut back by 1 base and J by 4 bases. CDR3 sequence: CSARGTGGETQYF. CDR3 in DNA: TGCAGTGCTAGAGGAACAGGGGGAGAGACCCAGTACTTC.